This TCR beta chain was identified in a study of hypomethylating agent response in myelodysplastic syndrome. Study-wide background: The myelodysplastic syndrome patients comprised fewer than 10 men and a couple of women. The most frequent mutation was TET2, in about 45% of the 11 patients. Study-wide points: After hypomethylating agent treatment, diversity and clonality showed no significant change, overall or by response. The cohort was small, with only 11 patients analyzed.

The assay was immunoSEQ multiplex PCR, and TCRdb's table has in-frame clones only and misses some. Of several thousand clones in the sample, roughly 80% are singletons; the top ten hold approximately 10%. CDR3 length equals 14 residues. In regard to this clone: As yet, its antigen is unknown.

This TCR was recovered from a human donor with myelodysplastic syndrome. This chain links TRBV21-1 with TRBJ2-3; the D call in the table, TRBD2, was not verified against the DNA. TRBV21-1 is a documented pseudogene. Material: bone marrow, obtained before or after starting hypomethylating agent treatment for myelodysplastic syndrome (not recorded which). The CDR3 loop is CASSPSISGSTQYF. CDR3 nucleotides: TGTGCCAGCAGCCCCTCGATCTCGGGATCTACGCAGTATTTT.